The 18 T cell receptor beta chains below come from one sample, sequenced in a study of cytomegalovirus exposure and HLA in healthy donors. TCRdb keeps only in-frame clones here, not all; method: immunoSEQ multiplex PCR. This table holds about 75,000 clones, approximately 80% found once. The sample was PBMCs. Receptor source: a man aged 25 to 45 in good health and CMV-seronegative.

This sequence joins TRBV27 and TRBJ2-7, with 7 nucleotides matching TRBD2. The germline CDR1 and CDR2 sequences are MNHEY and SMNVEV (reference sequence). This CDR3 contains 15 residues. Germline trimming cut 2 bases from V and 4 bases from J; bases unmatched to any gene: 8. The CDR3 nucleotides read TGTGCCAGCAGTTTAACTAGCGAGACCCTGTACGAGCAGTACGTC. Protein product: CASSLTSETLYEQYV.

Here the CDR3 DNA reads TGTGCCAGTAGTATCTCCGTTCCGTTCCCCTACAATGAGCAGTTCTTC. This gives the protein CASSISVPFPYNEQFF. The chain uses TRBV19 and TRBJ2-1; D gene unclear. Trimming left V 3 bases short and J 2 bases short, with 14 bases between. CDR3 length: 16 residues. Germline CDR1 LNHDA, CDR2 SQIVND (reference sequence).

The chain is built from TRBV28 and TRBJ1-2; D is perhaps TRBD1 (6 bases). Germline V gene data show CDR1 as MDHEN and CDR2 as SYDVKM. V lost 6 bases and J lost 5, with 13 bases in between. The CDR3 covers 13 residues. CDR3 in DNA: TGTGCCAGCAGCTCCGGACAGTTATATGGCTACACCTTC. This gives the protein CASSSGQLYGYTF.

The chain carries TRBV9 and TRBJ2-3; D is possibly TRBD1 (6 bases). Germline CDR1 is SGDLS and CDR2 is YYNGEE. The CDR3 totals 16 residues. Trimming pared 4 bases from V and 6 bases from J, leaving 21 bases between. The CDR3 sequence is CASSPPTGLIWDTQYF. CDR3 coding DNA: TGTGCCAGCAGCCCCCCAACAGGGTTGATTTGGGATACGCAGTATTTT.

The CDR3 sequence: CASSAYRGQETQYF. CDR3 DNA: TGTGCCAGTAGTGCTTACAGGGGGCAAGAGACCCAGTACTTC. The V gene is TRBV19, the J gene TRBJ2-5; the match to TRBD1 covers 8 bases. This CDR3 has 14 amino acids. J was trimmed by 2 bases and V by 5 bases; bases with no gene match: 4. The germline CDR1 and CDR2 sequences are LNHDA and SQIVND (reference sequence).

The rearrangement joins TRBV18 to TRBJ1-2; 8 bases agree with TRBD1. V was clipped by 6 bases and J by 8 bases; unmatched bases: 11. Germline CDR1 reads KGHSH; CDR2 reads LQKENI. CDR3 length equals 14 residues. The CDR3 DNA reads TGTGCCAGCTCGGCCACGACAGGGGTAGGCGGCTACACCTTC. It yields the protein CASSATTGVGGYTF.

The chain joins TRBV5-6 to TRBJ1-1; maybe TRBD1 (5 bases). The CDR3 totals 15 residues. Trimming stripped 0 bases from V and 0 bases from J, with 9 bases between. Germline V CDR1 and CDR2: SGHDT, YYEEEE. As DNA, the CDR3 is TGTGCCAGCAGCTTGGCCCCAGGGATGAACACTGAAGCTTTCTTT. Amino acid sequence: CASSLAPGMNTEAFF.

CDR3 region: CASSLWNAEGMYGYTF. CDR3 coding DNA: TGTGCCAGCAGTTTATGGAACGCGGAGGGGATGTATGGCTACACCTTC. The V gene is TRBV28, the J gene TRBJ1-2, with TRBD1 as a possible D gene (5 bases). V gave up 0 bases and J gave up 5 bases, with 16 bases separating them. CDR3 length: 16 residues. Germline-derived CDR1 and CDR2 are MDHEN and SYDVKM.

V is TRBV7-2 and J is TRBJ2-1, with 7 bases that match TRBD2. CDR1 is SGHTA and CDR2 is FQGNSA in the germline V gene. Trimming took 5 bases from V and 0 from J; bases not matched to a gene: 7. CDR3 length: 16 amino acids. In DNA form, the CDR3 reads TGTGCCAGCAGCCGCTTGACTAGCTTCTCCTACAATGAGCAGTTCTTC. It encodes CASSRLTSFSYNEQFF.

The genes are TRBV11-3 and TRBJ2-3, with a possible D match to TRBD1 (6 bases). The ends were cut back, 2 bases at V and 4 bases at J, with 13 bases in the middle. The V gene's germline CDR1 is SGHNT and CDR2 YENEEA. The CDR3 consists of 15 residues. The CDR3 DNA reads TGTGCCAGCAGCTTATATTCCGAGGGGGCAGATACGCAGTATTTT. Translation gives CASSLYSEGADTQYF.

This chain joins TRBV7-7 and TRBJ2-5; 10 positions match TRBD2. The CDR3 consists of 16 residues. V lost 1 base and J lost 2; bases outside the gene matches: 4. From germline, CDR1 is SSHAT and CDR2 FNYEAQ (reference sequence). CDR3 in DNA: TGTGCCAGCAGCTTAGGACTAGCGGGCCCTCAAGAGACCCAGTACTTC. Translated: CASSLGLAGPQETQYF.

The V call is TRBV27, the J call TRBJ2-3; 7 positions match TRBD2. The CDR3 consists of 15 residues. Unmatched junction bases numbered 7, after V lost 6 bases and J lost 1 base. In germline, CDR1 is MNHEY, CDR2 SMNVEV (reference sequence). The CDR3 loop reads CASRQKAGGTDTQYF. DNA for the CDR3: TGTGCCAGCAGACAGAAGGCGGGAGGCACAGATACGCAGTATTTT.

This chain connects TRBV28 to TRBJ2-7; D is undetermined. CDR1 is MDHEN and CDR2 is SYDVKM in the germline V gene. Trimming removed 6 bases at V and 3 bases at J, with 3 bases between. The CDR3 is made up of 10 amino acids. CDR3 in amino acids: CASSLYEQYF. CDR3 coding DNA: TGTGCCAGCAGCCTCTACGAGCAGTACTTC.

The rearrangement uses TRBV5-1 and TRBJ1-6, with 9 nucleotides matching TRBD1. This CDR3 is 16 amino acids long. Germline trimming cut 4 bases from V and 5 bases from J; bases unmatched to any gene: 7. Germline CDR1 SGHRS, CDR2 YFSETQ. DNA for the CDR3: TGCGCCAGCAGCAGAGAACAGGGGGCGGATAATTCACCCCTCCACTTT. Amino acid sequence: CASSREQGADNSPLHF.

The chain combines TRBV7-9 with TRBJ2-3; 7 bases are shared with TRBD2. With V trimmed by 1 base and J by 8 bases, 0 bases remained unmatched. The CDR3 sequence is 12 residues long. Per the germline V gene, CDR1 is SEHNR and CDR2 is FQNEAQ (reference sequence). CDR3 amino acids: CASSLGEGTQYF. CDR3 sequence (DNA): TGTGCCAGCAGCTTAGGGGAGGGTACGCAGTATTTT.

The V and J genes are TRBV5-1 and TRBJ2-5, with 8 bases fitting TRBD1. CDR3 size: 14 residues. Looked up from germline, CDR1 is SGHRS and CDR2 is YFSETQ. The V gene end was trimmed by 4 bases and the J gene end by 3 bases; junction bases not matched to a gene: 5. CDR3 DNA: TGCGCCAGCAGCCTAGGACAGGGAAAAGAGACCCAGTACTTC. Protein: CASSLGQGKETQYF.

A few counts support this clone. This chain links TRBV6-6 with TRBJ1-1, with D unclear. The CDR3 is 13 amino acids. Germline V gives CDR1 MNHNY, CDR2 SVGAGI (reference sequence). V gave up 6 bases and J gave up 1 base, with 9 bases separating them. CDR3 in DNA: TGTGCCAGCAGCGCGGGAGGGAACACTGAAGCTTTCTTT. Its translation: CASSAGGNTEAFF.

The genes are TRBV10-3 and TRBJ2-7, with TRBD1 identical over 8 bases. Germline CDR1 and CDR2: ENHRY and SYGVKD. V shed 4 bases, J shed 4 bases, and the junction held 6 bases outside the gene matches. This CDR3 spans 14 amino acids. CDR3 residues: CAISGTGYFYEQYF. CDR3 nucleotides: TGTGCCATCAGTGGGACAGGGTATTTTTACGAGCAGTACTTC.